The rows below give T cell receptor beta chains drawn from one sample of a study of monozygotic twins with inflammatory bowel disease. TCRdb re-called the 5' RACE reads, yielding one record per CDR3 amino acid sequence without DNA. The ten top clones account for under 8.5%, within a sample of over 200,000 distinct CDR3 sequences. Sequences were obtained from blood. The receptors come from a human donor with ulcerative colitis or Crohn's disease, or a healthy co-twin of an affected twin (not recorded which). CDR3s include the opening cysteine and the closing phenylalanine or tryptophan. Fields, in order: J gene, V gene, CDR3 protein.

j_gene: TRBJ2-1
v_gene: TRBV25-1
CDR3aa: CASSEFTSRQFF

j_gene: TRBJ1-6
v_gene: TRBV10-3
CDR3aa: CASQQSDRGNSPLHF

j_gene: TRBJ2-1
v_gene: TRBV5-1
CDR3aa: CASSFRPSGTDEQFF

j_gene: TRBJ2-3
v_gene: TRBV19
CDR3aa: CASSISGNRDTQYF

j_gene: TRBJ2-3
v_gene: TRBV29-1
CDR3aa: CSVEDALGGGTDTQYF

j_gene: TRBJ2-1
v_gene: TRBV7-2
CDR3aa: CASSLMRQTYNEQFF

j_gene: TRBJ2-5
v_gene: TRBV3-1
CDR3aa: CASSHQDRGRTQYF

j_gene: TRBJ1-5
v_gene: TRBV27
CDR3aa: CASSLGSTGNQPQHF

j_gene: TRBJ2-5
v_gene: TRBV4-1
CDR3aa: CASSHESRGFQETQYF

j_gene: TRBJ2-4
v_gene: TRBV6-5
CDR3aa: CASSYSKGQSVGKNIQYF